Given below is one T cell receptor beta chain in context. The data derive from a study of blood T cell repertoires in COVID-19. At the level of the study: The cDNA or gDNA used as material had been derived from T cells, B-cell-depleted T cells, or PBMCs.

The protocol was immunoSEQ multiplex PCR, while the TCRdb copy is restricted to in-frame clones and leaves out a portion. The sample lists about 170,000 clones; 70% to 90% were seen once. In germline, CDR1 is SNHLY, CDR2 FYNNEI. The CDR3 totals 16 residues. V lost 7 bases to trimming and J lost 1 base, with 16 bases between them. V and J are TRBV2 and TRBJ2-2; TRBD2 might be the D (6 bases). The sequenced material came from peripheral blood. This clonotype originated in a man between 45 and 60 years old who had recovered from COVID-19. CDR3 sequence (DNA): TGTGCCAGCAATCGCGCGGGACGGGGGAACACCGGGGAGCTGTTTTTT. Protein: CASNRAGRGNTGELFF. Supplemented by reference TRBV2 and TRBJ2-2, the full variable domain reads EPEVTQTPSHQVTQMGQEVILRCVPISNHLYFYWYRQILGQKVEFLVSFYNNEISEKSEIFDDQFSVERPDGSNFTLKIRSTKLEDSAMYFCASNRAGRGNTGELFFGEGSRLTVL.